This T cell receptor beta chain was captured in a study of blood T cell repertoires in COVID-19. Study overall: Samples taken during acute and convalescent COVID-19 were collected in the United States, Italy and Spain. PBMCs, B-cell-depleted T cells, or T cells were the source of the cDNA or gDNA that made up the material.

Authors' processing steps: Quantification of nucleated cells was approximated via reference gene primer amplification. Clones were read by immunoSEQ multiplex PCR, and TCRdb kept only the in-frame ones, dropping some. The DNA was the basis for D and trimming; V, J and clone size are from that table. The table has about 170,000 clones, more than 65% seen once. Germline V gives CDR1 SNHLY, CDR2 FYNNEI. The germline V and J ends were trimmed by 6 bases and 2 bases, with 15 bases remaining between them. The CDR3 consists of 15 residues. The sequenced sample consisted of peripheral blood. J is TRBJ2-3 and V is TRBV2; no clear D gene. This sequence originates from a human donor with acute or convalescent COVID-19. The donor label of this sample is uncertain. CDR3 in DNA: TGTGCCAGCAGCCGAATGAGCGATGCCACAGATACGCAGTATTTT. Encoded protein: CASSRMSDATDTQYF.